These 29 T cell receptor beta chains share one sample of origin, sequenced in a study of spatial heterogeneity in lung cancer. As for time point: sample taken at primary tumor resection. TCRdb re-called the 5' RACE reads through MiXCR, storing one row per CDR3 protein. The repertoire consists of over a thousand distinct CDR3 sequences, with less than 30% occurring once and the leading ten covering about a fifth. Here the sequenced sample was normal lung tissue next to the tumor, taken at surgery. The source of these receptors is a female donor with early-stage non-small cell lung cancer.

This clonotype is labeled large. V and J are TRBV19 and TRBJ2-1; a weak D match, TRBD2 (7 bases). Trimming removed 3 bases from V and 3 bases from J, with 15 bases in between. The CDR3 is made up of 16 amino acids. CDR1 is LNHDA, CDR2 SQIVND, per germline (reference sequence). CDR3 nucleotide sequence: TGTGCCAGTAGTATCCGGAGGGGGGGCAACTACAATGAGCAGTTCTTC. Protein product: CASSIRRGGNYNEQFF.

Within the sample, this clonotype is medium-sized. This sequence joins TRBV6-5 and TRBJ2-2, with D unclear. CDR3 length: 13 residues. Germline CDR1 MNHEY, CDR2 SVGAGI. V dropped 2 bases and J dropped 1 base, with 2 bases sitting between them. The chain's CDR3 is CASSYQNTGELFF. DNA for the CDR3: TGTGCCAGCAGTTACCAGAACACCGGGGAGCTGTTTTTT.

This clonotype counts as medium-sized. The rearrangement uses TRBV6-5 and TRBJ2-3, with 7 bases lining up with TRBD1. This CDR3 comprises 15 residues. V shed 5 bases and J 1 base; nucleotides not matched to a gene: 6. Germline CDR1 and CDR2: MNHEY and SVGAGI. Written as DNA, the CDR3 is TGTGCCAGCAGTACAACAGGGGATGGCACAGATACGCAGTATTTT. Translating it yields CASSTTGDGTDTQYF.

This clonotype counts as large. This chain's CDR3 is CAWKPLGLSSGANVLTF. The CDR3 DNA reads TGTGCCTGGAAACCCCTCGGCCTTAGCTCTGGGGCCAACGTCCTGACTTTC. The V and J genes are TRBV30 and TRBJ2-6; the D is unclear. Looked up from germline, CDR1 is GTSNPN and CDR2 is SVGIG (reference sequence). CDR3 length: 17 amino acids. Deletions cut 4 bases from V and 0 bases from J, with 16 bases between.

The chain is built from TRBV6-5 and TRBJ2-7; D unclear. V shed 4 bases and J shed 3 bases, with 10 bases lying between them. This CDR3 comprises 13 residues. Germline V gene lookup returns CDR1 MNHEY and CDR2 SVGAGI. CDR3 amino acids: CASSSLGYYEQYF. The CDR3 bases are TGTGCCAGCAGTTCTTTAGGGTACTACGAGCAGTACTTC.

The chain employs TRBV27 and TRBJ2-1; no definite D call. The CDR3 length is 16 residues. Germline V gives CDR1 MNHEY, CDR2 SMNVEV (reference sequence). V lost 5 bases and J lost 0, with 14 bases in between. CDR3 bases: TGTGCCAGCAGTCAAACCGGGCCGAGCTCCTACAATGAGCAGTTCTTC. This translates into CASSQTGPSSYNEQFF.

By share, this clonotype counts as large (0.1 to 1%). At one end, the junction sequence differs from germline, possibly due to a read error. The chain couples TRBV20-1 to TRBJ1-1; no clear D gene. The CDR3 totals 12 residues. Germline V CDR1 and CDR2: DFQATT, SNEGSKA (reference sequence). The CDR3 loop reads CSASSRLNTEAF. Written as DNA, the CDR3 is TGCAGTGCTAGTTCTAGGCTGAACACTGAAGCTTTT.

By its share, this clonotype is medium-sized (0.01 to 0.1%). The CDR3 region is CASSVGGQGEIYEQYF. The CDR3 DNA reads as TGTGCCAGCAGCGTAGGGGGCCAGGGGGAAATCTACGAGCAGTACTTC. The V gene is TRBV9, the J gene TRBJ2-7; 7 nucleotides align to TRBD1. The CDR3 covers 16 residues. The trim removed 0 bases at V and 3 bases at J, leaving 9 bases unmatched. Germline lookup yields CDR1 SGDLS and CDR2 YYNGEE.

Within the sample, this clonotype is medium-sized. The chain employs TRBV29-1 and TRBJ2-2; 11 nucleotides align to TRBD2. This CDR3 has 13 amino acids. Looked up from germline, CDR1 is SQVTM and CDR2 is ANQGSEA. Here the CDR3 DNA reads TGCTCTACTAGCGGGAGTCGGACCGGGGAGCTGTTTTTT. Translation: CSTSGSRTGELFF.

A few counts support this clonotype. The chain carries TRBV6-5 and TRBJ2-5; 9 positions agree with TRBD1. V dropped 5 bases and J dropped 5; count of bases not matched to a gene: 3. Germline V gene lookup returns CDR1 MNHEY and CDR2 SVGAGI. The CDR3 consists of 13 residues. This CDR3 reads CASSTGGWETQYF. CDR3 nucleotides: TGTGCCAGCAGTACAGGGGGCTGGGAGACCCAGTACTTC.

By frequency in the sample, this clonotype is medium-sized. The genes are TRBV6-5 and TRBJ2-2; 7 nucleotides line up with TRBD1. The V segment lost 2 bases and the J segment 0 bases; nucleotides outside the gene matches: 6. Germline assignment: CDR1 MNHEY and CDR2 SVGAGI. The CDR3 covers 17 residues. The CDR3 reads CASSYPRDSSNTGELFF. In DNA, the CDR3 is TGTGCCAGCAGTTACCCCCGGGACAGCTCGAACACCGGGGAGCTGTTTTTT.

This clonotype is deemed medium-sized. The chain's CDR3 is CASSWGSAGEQYF. The CDR3, as DNA: TGTGCCAGCAGTTGGGGTTCAGCAGGCGAGCAGTACTTC. The chain couples TRBV27 to TRBJ2-7, with D uncertain. V shed 4 bases and J shed 6 bases, with 13 bases lying between them. CDR1 MNHEY and CDR2 SMNVEV come from the germline V gene (reference sequence). The CDR3 spans 13 residues.

This clonotype counts as medium-sized (0.01 to 0.1%). The chain uses TRBV27 and TRBJ2-5; weak D call: TRBD1 (6 bases). The length of the CDR3 is 13 residues. Trimming removed 4 bases at V and 5 bases at J, with 11 bases between. In germline, CDR1 is MNHEY, CDR2 SMNVEV (reference sequence). CDR3 coding DNA: TGTGCCAGCAGTTCCAGGGGTCCCGAGACCCAGTACTTC. This gives the protein CASSSRGPETQYF.

This clonotype rates as large (0.1 to 1%). The rearrangement uses TRBV9 and TRBJ2-5, with a weak D call TRBD1 (5 bases). This CDR3 has 18 residues. The ends were cut back, 2 bases at V and 5 bases at J, with 25 bases in the middle. Germline-derived CDR1 and CDR2 are SGDLS and YYNGEE. The CDR3 DNA is TGTGCCAGCAGCGTGACGGACGGCTCCACAGATTCAGGGGAGACCCAGTACTTC. Translating gives CASSVTDGSTDSGETQYF. Complete variable domain (other parts from reference TRBV9 and TRBJ2-5): DSGVTQTPKHLITATGQRVTLRCSPRSGDLSVYWYQQSLDQGLQFLIQYYNGEERAKGNILERFSAQQFPDLHSELNLSSLELGDSALYFCASSVTDGSTDSGETQYFGPGTRLLVL.

By frequency in the sample, this clonotype is medium-sized. The chain combines TRBV19 with TRBJ2-1, with TRBD1 matching 7 bases. V shed 7 bases and J 6 bases; nucleotides not matched to a gene: 6. Germline V gene lookup returns CDR1 LNHDA and CDR2 SQIVND (reference sequence). The CDR3 extends over 13 amino acids. CDR3 in amino acids: CASTLDRSNEQFF. As DNA, the CDR3 is TGTGCCAGTACTCTGGACAGGAGCAATGAGCAGTTCTTC. Supplemented by reference TRBV19 and TRBJ2-1, the full variable domain reads DGGITQSPKYLFRKEGQNVTLSCEQNLNHDAMYWYRQDPGQGLRLIYYSQIVNDFQKGDIAEGYSVSREKKESFPLTVTSAQKNPTAFYLCASTLDRSNEQFFGPGTRLTVL.

This clonotype is labeled as large (0.1 to 1%). The chain carries TRBV10-3 and TRBJ2-3; D gene unclear. Germline V lookup: CDR1 ENHRY, CDR2 SYGVKD. The V and J ends lost 3 bases and 2 bases respectively, with 9 bases between them. This CDR3 contains 14 residues. The DNA of the CDR3 is TGTGCCATCAGTGATCAGGCTCACACAGATACGCAGTATTTT. It translates to CAISDQAHTDTQYF.

By share, this clonotype ranks as large. V is TRBV28 and J is TRBJ2-5, with D tentatively TRBD1 or TRBD2 (5 bases each). V lost 6 bases and J lost 7, with 12 bases in between. Germline values: CDR1 MDHEN, CDR2 SYDVKM. This CDR3 has 12 amino acids. The DNA for the CDR3 is TGTGCCAGCAGGGGGGAGAGAAGGACCCAGTACTTC. Translated, it gives CASRGERRTQYF. Full variable domain (rest looked up from reference TRBV28 and TRBJ2-5): DVKVTQSSRYLVKRTGEKVFLECVQDMDHENMFWYRQDPGLGLRLIYFSYDVKMKEKGDIPEGYSVSREKKERFSLILESASTNQTSMYLCASRGERRTQYFGPGTRLLVL.

This clonotype is medium-sized within its sample. The chain links TRBV5-1 to TRBJ2-6; the D call may be TRBD1 or TRBD2 (5 bases each). V was cut by 0 bases and J by 2 bases, with 9 bases left in between. This CDR3 comprises 16 residues. The germline CDR1 and CDR2 sequences are SGHRS and YFSETQ. The CDR3 sequence is CASSLAGAAGANVLTF. Written as DNA, the CDR3 is TGCGCCAGCAGCTTGGCCGGGGCAGCTGGGGCCAACGTCCTGACTTTC.

This clonotype was counted a few times. The J gene is TRBJ2-7, the V gene TRBV29-1; 9 bases fit TRBD1. Trimming cost V 7 bases and J 0 bases; bases outside gene matches: 4. Per germline, CDR1 SQVTM and CDR2 ANQGSEA. CDR3 length: 13 residues. The CDR3 DNA reads as TGCAGCGGGGGACAGGGCCCCTCCTACGAGCAGTACTTC. This translates into CSGGQGPSYEQYF.

Within the sample, this clonotype is medium-sized. The CDR3 nucleotides read TGTGCCAGCAGTTTACGACTAGCGTCGAACACCGGGGAGCTGTTTTTT. It specifies CASSLRLASNTGELFF. The genes are TRBV28 and TRBJ2-2; 8 nucleotides agree with TRBD2. J was trimmed by 0 bases and V by 2 bases; bases with no gene match: 2. This CDR3 is built from 16 residues. Germline V gene lookup returns CDR1 MDHEN and CDR2 SYDVKM.

This clonotype is deemed large. The gene calls are TRBV5-4 and TRBJ1-1, with no clear D. The germline gives CDR1 SGHNT, CDR2 YYREEE (reference sequence). The V and J ends lost 1 base and 0 bases respectively, with 7 bases between them. This CDR3 spans 14 amino acids. The CDR3 DNA follows: TGTGCCAGCAGCTTGCCGGGCATGAACACTGAAGCTTTCTTT. Its protein product is CASSLPGMNTEAFF.

This clonotype was counted a single time. The V gene is TRBV6-4, the J gene TRBJ2-3; D remains unclear. The CDR3 totals 13 residues. Germline V gene sequence: CDR1 MRHNA, CDR2 SNTAGT. The V end was cut by 0 bases, the J end by 4 bases, with 5 bases between. DNA for the CDR3: TGTGCCAGCAGTGACTCAGGGTCAGATACGCAGTATTTT. Translation gives CASSDSGSDTQYF.

The rearrangement joins TRBV5-1 to TRBJ1-1; TRBD1 aligns across 10 bases. This CDR3 is built from 15 residues. J gave up 5 bases and V 0 bases, and 4 bases lay outside the gene matches. Germline loops: CDR1 SGHRS, CDR2 YFSETQ. The CDR3 here is CASSLETGGFTEAFF. Here the CDR3 DNA reads TGCGCCAGCAGCTTGGAGACAGGGGGCTTTACTGAAGCTTTCTTT.

The V and J genes are TRBV19 and TRBJ1-1; 7 bases are shared with TRBD1. Trimming cost V 10 bases and J 3 bases; bases outside gene matches: 14. Germline V gene lookup returns CDR1 LNHDA and CDR2 SQIVND (reference sequence). This CDR3 is 15 amino acids long. CDR3 nucleotides: TGTGCCATTACGGCCGGGACAGATGACTACACTGAAGCTTTCTTT. The encoded protein is CAITAGTDDYTEAFF.

In its sample, this clonotype is medium-sized. The gene calls are TRBV29-1 and TRBJ2-1; possibly TRBD1 for D (6 bases). The CDR3 totals 14 residues. Trimming cost V 7 bases and J 4 bases, with 17 bases left between them. Per germline, CDR1 SQVTM and CDR2 ANQGSEA. CDR3 in DNA: TGCAGCGGTAAACAGGGTAGGGAGTACAATGAGCAGTTCTTC. It is translated as CSGKQGREYNEQFF.

Within the sample, this clonotype is large. V is TRBV6-2 or TRBV6-3 and J is TRBJ2-2, with a weak D call TRBD1 (6 bases). V lost 7 bases to trimming and J lost 0 bases, with 18 bases between them. The CDR3 is 17 residues long. Germline assignment: CDR1 MNHEY and CDR2 SVGEGT. The CDR3, as DNA: TGTGCCAGCAATCCCAAAGGACAGTCCGCGAACACCGGGGAGCTGTTTTTT. Encoded protein: CASNPKGQSANTGELFF.

This clonotype is classed as medium-sized. The rearrangement uses TRBV4-2 and TRBJ2-5; a weak D match, TRBD2 (6 bases). Trimming pared 6 bases from V and 3 bases from J, leaving 20 bases between. The CDR3 runs 16 residues. Germline CDR1 LGHNA, CDR2 YNFKEQ. The CDR3 nucleotides are TGTGCCAGCAGTGCTCTGGGACTCGACCGAAAAGAGACCCAGTACTTC. This codes for CASSALGLDRKETQYF.

This clonotype is large (0.1 to 1%). This chain uses TRBV11-3 with TRBJ2-2, with 15 bases fitting TRBD2. Per germline, CDR1 SGHNT and CDR2 YENEEA. Trimming at V came to 5 bases and at J to 10 bases, leaving 8 bases not matched to a gene. The CDR3 runs 16 residues. CDR3 sequence reads: CASSVGLAGGRTELFF. The CDR3 DNA sequence: TGTGCCAGCAGCGTTGGACTAGCGGGGGGGCGGACGGAGCTGTTTTTT.

The rearrangement links TRBV6-1 to TRBJ2-7; a weak D match, TRBD1 (6 bases). Germline values: CDR1 MNHNS, CDR2 SASEGT. The V end was cut by 0 bases, the J end by 2 bases, with 14 bases between. The CDR3 has 16 residues. CDR3 bases: TGTGCCAGCAGTGAAGCTTGGGGGCAAGCAACCTACGAGCAGTACTTC. As protein: CASSEAWGQATYEQYF.